The 32 T cell receptor beta chains given below trace back to one sample, sequenced in a study of cytomegalovirus exposure and HLA in healthy donors (dated by TCRdb to 2016 to 2017). The protocol used for the library was the immunoSEQ multiplex PCR assay. A mixture of 60 forward primers for TCR Vbeta segments and 13 reverse primers for TCR Jbeta segments was used in the multiplex PCR. TCRdb took over this immuneACCESS table, retaining in-frame rearrangements with V and J assigned. Such tables are incomplete; in checked studies, under half of the missing clones stem from an unresolved V gene, and the remainder is unexplained. In this sample the table shows approximately 160,000 clones, about 80% of which occur a single time. Over 1.2% of the sample is taken by the ten largest. The sample taken for sequencing was PBMCs. The origin of the receptors is a girl aged 10 to 17 in good health and CMV-seropositive.

The chain is built from TRBV7-2 and TRBJ2-5; D is possibly TRBD2 (7 bases). Trimming took off 4 bases at V and 4 bases at J, with 13 bases between the two ends. The CDR3 length is 14 residues. Germline lookup yields CDR1 SGHTA and CDR2 FQGNSA. CDR3 protein: CASSWSGGGETQYF. CDR3 in DNA: TGTGCCAGCAGCTGGTCGGGGGGCGGAGAGACCCAGTACTTC.

The CDR3 nucleotides are TGCAGCGTTGTCAGGGTGCTAAACACTGAAGCTTTCTTT. Protein: CSVVRVLNTEAFF. V usage is TRBV29-1 and J usage is TRBJ1-1, with D possibly matching TRBD1 (5 bases). The CDR3 totals 13 residues. Trimming pared 4 bases from V and 2 bases from J, leaving 11 bases between. Germline-derived CDR1 and CDR2 are SQVTM and ANQGSEA.

This clone occurred once. The rearrangement links TRBV9 to TRBJ2-1, with TRBD1 matching 9 bases. CDR1 is SGDLS and CDR2 is YYNGEE in the germline V gene. V shed 3 bases and J 8 bases; nucleotides not matched to a gene: 12. This CDR3 is built from 16 residues. CDR3 sequence reads: CASSAPGTGKKYEQFF. CDR3 sequence (DNA): TGTGCCAGCAGCGCACCAGGGACAGGGAAGAAGTATGAGCAGTTCTTC.

The chain carries TRBV19 and TRBJ2-7; 7 positions agree with TRBD1. Per the germline V gene, CDR1 is LNHDA and CDR2 is SQIVND (reference sequence). J was trimmed by 4 bases and V by 3 bases; bases with no gene match: 9. CDR3 length: 15 amino acids. The DNA for the CDR3 is TGTGCCAGTAGTATTAGGGAGACAGGGATGTACGAGCAGTACTTC. It translates to CASSIRETGMYEQYF.

The chain carries TRBV10-3 and TRBJ1-2, with 10 nucleotides matching TRBD1. Unmatched junction bases numbered 10, after V lost 5 bases and J lost 4 bases. The CDR3 has 16 residues. In germline, CDR1 is ENHRY, CDR2 SYGVKD. CDR3 loop: CAISLDRDRGGYGYTF. The CDR3 DNA is TGTGCCATCAGTCTAGACCGGGACAGGGGAGGCTATGGCTACACCTTC.

V gene TRBV4-3 combines with J gene TRBJ1-5, with D perhaps TRBD1 (6 bases). Germline CDR1 LGHNA, CDR2 YSLEER. Trimming took off 0 bases at V and 7 bases at J, with 13 bases between the two ends. The CDR3 totals 15 residues. CDR3 residues: CASSQDNRDLQPQHF. CDR3 nucleotides: TGCGCCAGCAGCCAAGACAACAGGGACCTGCAGCCCCAGCATTTT.

The chain uses TRBV7-9 and TRBJ1-1, with D possibly being TRBD1 (5 bases). The CDR3 extends over 14 amino acids. The V end was cut by 1 base, the J end by 11 bases, with 17 bases between. CDR1 and CDR2 from the germline V gene are SEHNR and FQNEAQ (reference sequence). CDR3 bases: TGTGCCAGCAGCTTAGGCGGGACTCCCAAGCTGGCTTTCTTT. Amino acids: CASSLGGTPKLAFF.

V gene TRBV4-3 combines with J gene TRBJ2-7; TRBD2 is a possible D gene (7 bases). Trimming cost V 1 base and J 2 bases, with 12 bases left between them. This CDR3 contains 15 residues. The germline V gene has CDR1 LGHNA and CDR2 YSLEER. DNA of the CDR3: TGCGCCAGCAGCCAAGCGGGGGGCCCCGCCTACGAGCAGTACTTC. Its protein is CASSQAGGPAYEQYF.

The chain recombines TRBV4-1 with TRBJ2-3; possible D gene TRBD2, 5 bases. Trimming removed 2 bases at V and 2 bases at J, with 20 bases between. This CDR3 has 18 residues. The V gene's germline CDR1 is MGHRA and CDR2 YSYEKL. The CDR3 bases are TGCGCCAGCAGCCAATATCCTGGACTCTCCTCCAACACAGATACGCAGTATTTT. Protein sequence: CASSQYPGLSSNTDTQYF.

The chain is built from TRBV2 and TRBJ2-7; TRBD1 is a possible D gene (6 bases). Germline lookup yields CDR1 SNHLY and CDR2 FYNNEI. The CDR3 sequence is 11 residues long. Trimming took off 6 bases at V and 4 bases at J, with 7 bases between the two ends. CDR3 protein: CASRDSYEQYF. CDR3 DNA: TGTGCCAGCAGGGACAGTTACGAGCAGTACTTC.

The chain uses TRBV6-1 and TRBJ1-5; D possibly corresponds to TRBD1 (5 bases). Germline V lookup: CDR1 MNHNS, CDR2 SASEGT. Trimming removed 4 bases from V and 5 bases from J, with 15 bases in between. The CDR3 runs 15 residues. In nucleotides, the CDR3 is TGTGCCAGCAGTGGACTAGACAGTCCTTATCAGCCCCAGCATTTT. This translates into CASSGLDSPYQPQHF.

The chain couples TRBV2 to TRBJ2-3; D possibly corresponds to TRBD2 (6 bases). The CDR3 contains 13 residues. V lost 5 bases, J lost 6 bases, and 12 bases lay in between. Germline CDR1 SNHLY, CDR2 FYNNEI. CDR3 residues: CASSRLVSDTQYF. The CDR3 DNA reads as TGTGCCAGCAGTCGACTAGTTTCCGATACGCAGTATTTT. The full variable domain, its missing parts supplied by reference TRBV2 and TRBJ2-3, is EPEVTQTPSHQVTQMGQEVILRCVPISNHLYFYWYRQILGQKVEFLVSFYNNEISEKSEIFDDQFSVERPDGSNFTLKIRSTKLEDSAMYFCASSRLVSDTQYFGPGTRLTVL.

The chain combines TRBV9 with TRBJ2-5, with 12 bases matching TRBD1. Germline lookup yields CDR1 SGDLS and CDR2 YYNGEE. Trimming cost V 3 bases and J 5 bases; bases outside gene matches: 5. The CDR3 spans 15 residues. The DNA of the CDR3 is TGTGCCAGCAGCGGGGACAGGGGGCGCTGGGAGACCCAGTACTTC. It codes for CASSGDRGRWETQYF.

The CDR3 DNA follows: TGTGCCTGGAGCCCCTGGACTAGCGGGAGGGCAGCAAGGTCCTACGAGCAGTACTTC. Amino acid sequence: CAWSPWTSGRAARSYEQYF. The chain recombines TRBV30 with TRBJ2-7; TRBD2 matches at 15 bases. From germline, CDR1 is GTSNPN and CDR2 SVGIG (reference sequence). J lost 1 base, V lost 3 bases, and 13 bases had no gene match. The CDR3 is made up of 19 amino acids.

J is TRBJ2-5 and V is TRBV15; the match to TRBD1 covers 7 bases. Germline V gives CDR1 LNHNV, CDR2 YYDKDF (reference sequence). There are 14 residues in the CDR3. With 5 bases clipped from V and 2 bases from J, the junction kept 5 bases outside the gene matches. The CDR3 here is CATSRGTAQETQYF. The CDR3 bases are TGTGCCACCAGCCGAGGGACAGCACAAGAGACCCAGTACTTC.

This chain's CDR3 is CAISRALTPLGRNTEAFF. The CDR3 nucleotides are TGTGCCATCAGTAGAGCCTTAACGCCGCTTGGTCGGAACACTGAAGCTTTCTTT. V gene TRBV10-3 combines with J gene TRBJ1-1; D not certain. Trimming shortened V by 5 bases and J by 1 base, and 23 bases separated the two germline ends. The germline gives CDR1 ENHRY, CDR2 SYGVKD. The CDR3 spans 18 residues.

V and J are TRBV2 and TRBJ1-2; 10 nucleotides agree with TRBD1. CDR1 and CDR2 from the germline V gene are SNHLY and FYNNEI. V shed 5 bases, J shed 2 bases, and the junction held 2 bases outside the gene matches. CDR3 length: 14 amino acids. CDR3 nucleotide sequence: TGTGCCAGCAGTCGGGACAGGGGAAACTATGGCTACACCTTC. Translated, it gives CASSRDRGNYGYTF.

Remarks on this clone: Distinct nucleotide sequences in the sample also encode this CDR3. The rearrangement joins TRBV6-5 to TRBJ2-7; TRBD1 aligns across 10 bases. This CDR3 has 13 amino acids. The germline V gene has CDR1 MNHEY and CDR2 SVGAGI. J was trimmed by 4 bases and V by 6 bases; bases with no gene match: 3. CDR3 sequence: CASRDRGEYEQYF. DNA for the CDR3: TGTGCCAGCAGGGACAGGGGGGAATACGAGCAGTACTTC.

As DNA, the CDR3 is TGTGCCAGTATGGACAGCCGGGCCCCCAGTATGAACACTGAAGCTTTCTTT. Its protein product is CASMDSRAPSMNTEAFF. The chain has TRBV19 and TRBJ1-1, with D possibly TRBD1 on 6 matching bases. V lost 7 bases to trimming and J lost 0 bases, with 21 bases between them. Germline V lookup: CDR1 LNHDA, CDR2 SQIVND (reference sequence). CDR3 length equals 17 residues.

This chain joins TRBV7-3 and TRBJ1-2; D is ambiguous. The CDR3 has 15 amino acids. From germline, CDR1 is SGHTA and CDR2 FQGTGA. Trimming pared 0 bases from V and 0 bases from J, leaving 8 bases between. Here the CDR3 DNA reads TGTGCCAGCAGCTTAACGGGCAGAGCTAACTATGGCTACACCTTC. The encoded protein is CASSLTGRANYGYTF.

This rearrangement joins TRBV18 to TRBJ1-4, with D tentatively TRBD1 (5 bases). The germline V gene has CDR1 KGHSH and CDR2 LQKENI. V lost 5 bases, J lost 7 bases, and 17 bases lay in between. The CDR3 runs to 15 residues. The CDR3 DNA follows: TGTGCCAGCTCAACCTATCAGGGTGCCGGTGAAAAACTGTTTTTT. Protein sequence: CASSTYQGAGEKLFF.

V gene TRBV4-1 combines with J gene TRBJ1-2; possible D gene TRBD1, 6 bases. Between the trimmed V and J ends, which lost 0 bases and 5 bases, there was a span of 22 bases. The germline gives CDR1 MGHRA, CDR2 YSYEKL. CDR3 length equals 18 residues. CDR3 sequence (DNA): TGCGCCAGCAGCCAAGAGCGACCACACGGGACAACTCCTTATGGCTACACCTTC. Its translation is CASSQERPHGTTPYGYTF.

This clone was detected only once. CDR3 DNA: TGTGCCAGCAGTTTACCCCTGGGCTCTGGCTCCTACAATGAGCAGTTCTTC. It specifies CASSLPLGSGSYNEQFF. The V gene is TRBV28, the J gene TRBJ2-1; D call uncertain. This CDR3 is 17 amino acids long. CDR1 and CDR2 from the germline V gene are MDHEN and SYDVKM. The V end was cut by 2 bases, the J end by 0 bases, with 14 bases between.

This chain connects TRBV9 to TRBJ2-7; TRBD2 aligns across 10 bases. The CDR3 covers 17 residues. Trimming took 4 bases from V and 2 from J; bases not matched to a gene: 12. The V gene's germline CDR1 is SGDLS and CDR2 YYNGEE. The CDR3: CASSPQSQLAGTYEQYF. The CDR3 region has the DNA TGTGCCAGCAGCCCCCAAAGTCAACTAGCGGGGACCTACGAGCAGTACTTC.

The chain joins TRBV6-6 to TRBJ2-2; perhaps TRBD1 as D (5 bases). The V and J ends lost 6 bases and 0 bases respectively, with 14 bases between them. Germline lookup yields CDR1 MNHNY and CDR2 SVGAGI (reference sequence). This CDR3 comprises 16 residues. CDR3 coding DNA: TGTGCCAGCAGCTCCCCGGACATAGCGAACACCGGGGAGCTGTTTTTT. Its translation is CASSSPDIANTGELFF.

This chain uses TRBV5-1 with TRBJ2-2; possibly TRBD2 for D (5 bases). V dropped 3 bases and J dropped 1 base, with 7 bases sitting between them. Germline lookup yields CDR1 SGHRS and CDR2 YFSETQ. CDR3 length equals 14 residues. CDR3 loop: CASSWSGNTGELFF. CDR3 nucleotides: TGCGCCAGCAGCTGGAGCGGGAACACCGGGGAGCTGTTTTTT.

The chain is built from TRBV19 and TRBJ2-7, with D tentatively TRBD1 (5 bases). CDR1 and CDR2 (germline): LNHDA, SQIVND (reference sequence). V was pared by 7 bases and J by 0 bases, with 13 bases between. The CDR3 runs 14 residues. The DNA of the CDR3 is TGTGCCAGTAAACAGGAAATAAGCTCCTACGAGCAGTACTTC. This gives the protein CASKQEISSYEQYF.

The chain links TRBV28 to TRBJ2-1, with D possibly matching TRBD2 (5 bases). V was shortened by 3 bases and J by 4 bases, with 13 bases between the two germline ends. The CDR3 totals 15 residues. Germline assignment: CDR1 MDHEN and CDR2 SYDVKM. In nucleotides, the CDR3 is TGTGCCAGCAGTTTGAATCTTAGGACTTACAATGAGCAGTTCTTC. Its translation is CASSLNLRTYNEQFF.

The chain couples TRBV2 to TRBJ2-1; D call uncertain. This CDR3 comprises 13 residues. Germline loops: CDR1 SNHLY, CDR2 FYNNEI. Trimming shortened V by 2 bases and J by 6 bases, and 8 bases separated the two germline ends. Here the CDR3 DNA reads TGTGCCAGCAGTGAAAGCGATCTCAATGAGCAGTTCTTC. It specifies CASSESDLNEQFF.

The genes are TRBV28 and TRBJ1-4; 11 bases fit TRBD1. CDR3 length equals 17 residues. The V and J ends lost 8 bases and 0 bases, in that order; junction bases with no gene match: 8. Germline V gives CDR1 MDHEN, CDR2 SYDVKM. The chain's CDR3 is CASGTGGMLSTNEKLFF. CDR3 in DNA: TGTGCCAGCGGGACAGGGGGTATGCTTTCAACTAATGAAAAACTGTTTTTT.

This rearrangement joins TRBV27 to TRBJ2-7, with D possibly matching TRBD2 (6 bases). CDR1 and CDR2 from the germline V gene are MNHEY and SMNVEV (reference sequence). This CDR3 spans 16 amino acids. Between the trimmed V and J ends, which lost 6 bases and 3 bases, there was a span of 21 bases. The CDR3 loop is CASRAGRTTAGYEQYF. DNA for the CDR3: TGTGCCAGCAGGGCTGGGAGGACCACAGCGGGCTACGAGCAGTACTTC.

In nucleotides, the CDR3 is TGTGCCAGCTCAGCAAATCCGTTAGTCAGGGCCGACGAGCAGTACTTC. Its translation: CASSANPLVRADEQYF. The chain combines TRBV18 with TRBJ2-7; tentative D call: TRBD1 (5 bases). Per the germline V gene, CDR1 is KGHSH and CDR2 is LQKENI. The CDR3 runs to 16 residues. V lost 5 bases and J lost 5, with 22 bases in between.